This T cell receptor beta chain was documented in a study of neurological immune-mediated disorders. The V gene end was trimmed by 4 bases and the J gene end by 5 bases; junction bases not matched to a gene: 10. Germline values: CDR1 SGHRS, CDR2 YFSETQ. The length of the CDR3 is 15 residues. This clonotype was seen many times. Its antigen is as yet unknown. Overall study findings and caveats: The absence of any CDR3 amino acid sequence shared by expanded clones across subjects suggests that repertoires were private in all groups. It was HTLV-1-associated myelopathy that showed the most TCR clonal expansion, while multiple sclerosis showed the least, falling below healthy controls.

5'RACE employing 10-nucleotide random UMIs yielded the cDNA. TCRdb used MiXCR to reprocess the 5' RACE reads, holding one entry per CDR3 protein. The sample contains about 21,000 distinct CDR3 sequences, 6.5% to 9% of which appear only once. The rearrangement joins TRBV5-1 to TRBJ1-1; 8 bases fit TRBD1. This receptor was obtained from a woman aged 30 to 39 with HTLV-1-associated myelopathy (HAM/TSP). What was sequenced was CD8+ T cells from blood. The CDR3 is CASSTGQGGFTEAFF. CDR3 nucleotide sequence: TGCGCCAGCAGCACTGGACAGGGCGGTTTTACTGAAGCTTTCTTT.